Each of the 28 T cell receptor beta chains below was sequenced from the same sample in a study of Graves' ophthalmopathy and Graves' hyperthyroidism. Investigators amplified TCR beta CDR3 regions from RNA transcripts. An opening RT-PCR round employed HTBI primers and preceded a second-round multiplex PCR. TCRdb processed the multiplex PCR reads anew with MiXCR; each CDR3 protein has one entry. Among a few hundred thousand distinct CDR3 sequences listed, approximately 17% were seen once. The sequencing sample was made of peripheral blood. Receptors originate from an adult woman with stable Graves' hyperthyroidism.

This clonotype appeared a few times. This rearrangement joins TRBV12-3 or TRBV12-4 to TRBJ1-5; D remains unclear. Trimming pared 3 bases from V and 1 base from J, leaving 7 bases between. CDR3 size: 14 residues. CDR3 DNA sequence: TGTGCCAGCAGTTTCGTGAAGAGCAATCAGCCCCAGCATTTT. It translates to CASSFVKSNQPQHF.

This rearrangement joins TRBV6-2 or TRBV6-3 to TRBJ1-1; the D gene is possibly TRBD1 (6 bases). The V gene lost 9 bases and the J gene lost 4 bases, with 15 bases spanning the gap. Looked up from germline, CDR1 is MNHEY and CDR2 is SVGEGT. The CDR3 spans 13 residues. The CDR3 bases are TGTGCCAGTGAGGGGGGCGCGGGCACTGAAGCTTTCTTT. Translated, it gives CASEGGAGTEAFF.

The table lists this clonotype with many counts. CDR3 amino acids: CASSRTEPYEQYF. CDR3 nucleotides: TGTGCCAGCAGTCGGACAGAGCCCTACGAGCAGTACTTC. The J gene is TRBJ2-7, the V gene TRBV2, with D possibly matching TRBD1 (6 bases). With 5 bases removed from V and 2 bases from J, the gap between germline ends came to 10 bases. The CDR3 has 13 residues. The germline V gene has CDR1 SNHLY and CDR2 FYNNEI.

V and J are TRBV20-1 and TRBJ2-7; 8 bases agree with TRBD2. V dropped 5 bases and J dropped 0; count of bases not matched to a gene: 9. The CDR3 is 15 residues long. The V gene's germline CDR1 is DFQATT and CDR2 SNEGSKA (reference sequence). As DNA, the CDR3 is TGCAGTGCTGCGAACCGCGCGGGAGGCTCCTACGAGCAGTACTTC. It translates to CSAANRAGGSYEQYF.

This clonotype appeared many times. The V call is TRBV11-2, the J call TRBJ2-5, with D maybe TRBD1 (8 bases). Germline CDR1 and CDR2: SGHAT and FQNNGV. The CDR3 length is 14 residues. V lost 6 bases, J lost 3 bases, and 14 bases lay in between. For the CDR3, the DNA is TGTGCCAGCAGAGCAGCGGGACAGGAAGAGACCCAGTACTTC. Its protein is CASRAAGQEETQYF.

This clonotype was seen ten or more times. A read error is possible here, since a much larger clone lies one base away. The chain combines TRBV12-3 or TRBV12-4 with TRBJ2-5, with 8 bases that match TRBD1. This CDR3 region has 15 residues. CDR3 sequence (DNA): TGTGCCGGCAGTACGACGCGGACAGGGTCAGAGACCCAGTACTTC. This codes for CAGSTTRTGSETQYF.

The chain has TRBV12-3 or TRBV12-4 and TRBJ1-2; unclear D gene. The CDR3 totals 16 residues. V was cut by 0 bases and J by 0 bases, with 11 bases left in between. Written as DNA, the CDR3 is TGTGCCAGCAGTTTAGCATCTTGGTACTCTAACTATGGCTACACCTTC. Its translation: CASSLASWYSNYGYTF.

This clonotype was seen at least ten times. The V gene is TRBV27, the J gene TRBJ1-1, with a weak D call TRBD1 (5 bases). The CDR3 consists of 12 residues. V gave up 6 bases and J gave up 6 bases, with 11 bases separating them. The germline gives CDR1 MNHEY, CDR2 SMNVEV (reference sequence). CDR3 coding DNA: TGTGCCAGCAGCTTCCAGGGATCTGAAGCTTTCTTT. Residues: CASSFQGSEAFF.

This clonotype showed up many times. J is TRBJ1-5 and V is TRBV19, with TRBD1 identical over 8 bases. V trimming: 0 bases; J trimming: 11 bases; junction bases outside the gene matches: 18. Germline CDR1 is LNHDA and CDR2 is SQIVND (reference sequence). This CDR3 contains 18 residues. The CDR3 reads CASSIDLGRGRGIAAQHF. CDR3 in DNA: TGTGCCAGTAGTATAGATCTCGGCAGGGGGCGAGGGATCGCGGCCCAGCATTTT.

This clonotype has ten or more counts. The rearrangement joins TRBV5-1 to TRBJ2-7; TRBD2 aligns across 12 bases. V gave up 0 bases and J gave up 1 base; unmatched junction bases: 2. This CDR3 comprises 16 residues. Germline CDR1 and CDR2: SGHRS and YFSETQ. The CDR3 DNA follows: TGCGCCAGCAGCTTGGGACTAGCGGGAGAATCCTACGAGCAGTACTTC. It is translated as CASSLGLAGESYEQYF.

This clonotype was counted many times. The gene calls are TRBV27 and TRBJ1-2; 8 bases match TRBD1. This CDR3 is 14 amino acids long. Per germline, CDR1 MNHEY and CDR2 SMNVEV (reference sequence). V trimming: 8 bases; J trimming: 7 bases; junction bases outside the gene matches: 12. The CDR3 bases are TGTGCCAGCGGCTATCAGGGGGCACGGTTTGGCTACACCTTC. Amino acid sequence: CASGYQGARFGYTF.

This clonotype was picked up many times. J is TRBJ1-2 and V is TRBV19; D may be TRBD1 (6 bases). The germline gives CDR1 LNHDA, CDR2 SQIVND (reference sequence). The ends were cut back, 3 bases at V and 4 bases at J, with 12 bases in the middle. CDR3 length: 14 amino acids. The CDR3 is CASSISGGSYGYTF. The DNA for the CDR3 is TGTGCCAGTAGTATTTCCGGGGGCAGCTATGGCTACACCTTC.

This clonotype was seen many times. The rearrangement links TRBV2 to TRBJ1-6; possibly TRBD1 for D (6 bases). Per germline, CDR1 SNHLY and CDR2 FYNNEI. CDR3 length: 15 amino acids. Deletions cut 6 bases from V and 7 bases from J, with 16 bases between. This CDR3 is CASSGRQASNSPLHF. In DNA, the CDR3 is TGTGCCAGCAGCGGACGACAGGCGTCAAATTCACCCCTCCACTTT.

J is TRBJ2-7 and V is TRBV6-1; D is uncertain. The germline V gene encodes CDR1 MNHNS and CDR2 SASEGT. The CDR3 contains 14 residues. V was cut by 4 bases and J by 6 bases, with 16 bases left in between. CDR3 amino acids: CASSAGALGFEQYF. The CDR3 DNA follows: TGTGCCAGCAGTGCCGGTGCGTTAGGATTCGAGCAGTACTTC.

A few counts support this clonotype. The rearrangement links TRBV9 to TRBJ2-1, with a possible D match to TRBD2 (5 bases). With 4 bases removed from V and 0 bases from J, the gap between germline ends came to 11 bases. This CDR3 is 15 amino acids long. From germline, CDR1 is SGDLS and CDR2 YYNGEE. In DNA, the CDR3 is TGTGCCAGCAGCCTAGGGAGTGCCTCCTACAATGAGCAGTTCTTC. Its protein is CASSLGSASYNEQFF.

This clonotype was detected only a few times. The CDR3 spells CASSDERRASTGELFF. The CDR3 bases are TGTGCCAGCAGTGACGAAAGAAGGGCTTCCACCGGGGAGCTGTTTTTT. The chain is built from TRBV2 and TRBJ2-2, with D unclear. Germline CDR1 reads SNHLY; CDR2 reads FYNNEI. Trimming stripped 3 bases from V and 4 bases from J, with 15 bases between. The CDR3 loop spans 16 amino acids.

This clonotype was counted ten times or more. This sequence joins TRBV19 and TRBJ2-7; 7 nucleotides align to TRBD1. The germline V gene encodes CDR1 LNHDA and CDR2 SQIVND (reference sequence). The trim removed 3 bases at V and 9 bases at J, leaving 2 bases unmatched. This CDR3 is built from 11 residues. CDR3 sequence (DNA): TGTGCCAGTAGTATCCGGGACAGGCAGTACTTC. Residues: CASSIRDRQYF.

The chain couples TRBV3-1 to TRBJ2-7; 16 nucleotides line up with TRBD2. The length of the CDR3 is 18 residues. The V gene's germline CDR1 is LGHDT and CDR2 YNNKEL (reference sequence). The J segment lost 0 bases and the V segment lost 7 bases, leaving 9 bases of the junction unmatched. CDR3 loop: CASTGTSGRASNSYEQYF. In DNA form, the CDR3 reads TGTGCCAGCACCGGGACTAGCGGGAGGGCCTCCAACTCCTACGAGCAGTACTTC.

This clonotype appeared many times. The chain has TRBV13 and TRBJ1-1; D gene uncertain. V lost 1 base and J 6 bases, leaving 9 bases between the germline ends. Germline V lookup: CDR1 PRHDT, CDR2 FYEKMQ (reference sequence). This CDR3 spans 13 amino acids. CDR3: CASSLAAGAEAFF. The DNA of the CDR3 is TGTGCCAGCAGCTTAGCGGCGGGTGCTGAAGCTTTCTTT.

This clonotype was recorded at least ten times. J is TRBJ1-1 and V is TRBV18; 9 bases map to TRBD1. V shed 4 bases, J shed 5 bases, and the junction held 5 bases outside the gene matches. Per the germline V gene, CDR1 is KGHSH and CDR2 is LQKENI. The CDR3 has 14 residues. CDR3 coding DNA: TGTGCCAGCTCACTTAGGACAGGGGAGACTGAAGCTTTCTTT. Translation gives CASSLRTGETEAFF.

The chain is built from TRBV4-2 and TRBJ1-1; D might be TRBD1 (6 bases). CDR1 is LGHNA and CDR2 is YNFKEQ in the germline V gene. CDR3 length equals 17 residues. With 8 bases removed from V and 7 bases from J, the gap between germline ends came to 29 bases. The CDR3 loop reads CASEKLGASAISDEAFF. The CDR3 DNA is TGTGCCAGCGAAAAATTGGGGGCCTCCGCAATTAGCGATGAAGCTTTCTTT.

This clonotype came up many times. This chain joins TRBV18 and TRBJ1-6; TRBD1 aligns across 7 bases. The CDR3 runs 14 residues. Germline lookup yields CDR1 KGHSH and CDR2 LQKENI. The ends lost 3 bases at V and 14 bases at J; junction bases unmatched: 10. The CDR3 DNA reads as TGTGCCAGCTCACCCGGGACAGAGGGAAGGACCCTCCACTTT. Translating it yields CASSPGTEGRTLHF.

This clonotype has ten or more counts. The CDR3 spells CASSSTGQTFYGYTF. CDR3 bases: TGTGCCAGCAGTTCTACGGGACAAACGTTCTATGGCTACACCTTC. The J gene is TRBJ1-2, the V gene TRBV6-5; tentatively, D is TRBD1 (6 bases). CDR3 length equals 15 residues. The germline V gene has CDR1 MNHEY and CDR2 SVGAGI. Trimming shortened V by 4 bases and J by 4 bases, and 16 bases separated the two germline ends.

Many counts were recorded for this clonotype. The CDR3 DNA is TGTGCCAGCAGTTTAGTAAGGGGGGGGTCGAGCTACACCTTC. Its protein product is CASSLVRGGSSYTF. V and J are TRBV28 and TRBJ1-2; possibly TRBD1 for D (6 bases). The CDR3 has 14 residues. The germline V and J ends were trimmed by 2 bases and 9 bases, with 16 bases remaining between them. From germline, CDR1 is MDHEN and CDR2 SYDVKM.

Ten or more counts support this clonotype. The rearrangement joins TRBV6-1 to TRBJ2-7; D gene ambiguous. V shed 5 bases and J shed 0 bases, with 11 bases lying between them. The germline V gene encodes CDR1 MNHNS and CDR2 SASEGT. This CDR3 spans 14 amino acids. The CDR3 DNA follows: TGTGCCAGCAGTATTACACCGAGCTCCTACGAGCAGTACTTC. Amino acid sequence: CASSITPSSYEQYF.

This clonotype was counted many times. This chain uses TRBV6-1 with TRBJ2-2, with D possibly being TRBD2 (5 bases). This CDR3 has 17 amino acids. Germline-derived CDR1 and CDR2 are MNHNS and SASEGT. Trimming pared 1 base from V and 4 bases from J, leaving 16 bases between. For the CDR3, the DNA is TGTGCCAGCAGTGAAGAGCGGCTAGCCGTGGTCACCGGGGAGCTGTTTTTT. Its protein product is CASSEERLAVVTGELFF.

In its sample, this clonotype was seen many times. The chain couples TRBV28 to TRBJ2-5; TRBD2 agrees at 12 bases. The CDR3 has 14 amino acids. Germline V lookup: CDR1 MDHEN, CDR2 SYDVKM. With V trimmed by 6 bases and J by 5 bases, 4 bases remained unmatched. CDR3 nucleotide sequence: TGTGCCAGCAGCCAGACTAGCGGGAGCGAGACCCAGTACTTC. Amino acids: CASSQTSGSETQYF.

The J gene is TRBJ1-1, the V gene TRBV29-1; D remains ambiguous. Trimming stripped 7 bases from V and 0 bases from J, with 15 bases between. CDR1 and CDR2 (germline): SQVTM, ANQGSEA. CDR3 size: 14 residues. The CDR3 spells CSALPAGLNTEAFF. The CDR3, as DNA: TGCAGCGCCCTCCCCGCGGGCCTGAACACTGAAGCTTTCTTT.